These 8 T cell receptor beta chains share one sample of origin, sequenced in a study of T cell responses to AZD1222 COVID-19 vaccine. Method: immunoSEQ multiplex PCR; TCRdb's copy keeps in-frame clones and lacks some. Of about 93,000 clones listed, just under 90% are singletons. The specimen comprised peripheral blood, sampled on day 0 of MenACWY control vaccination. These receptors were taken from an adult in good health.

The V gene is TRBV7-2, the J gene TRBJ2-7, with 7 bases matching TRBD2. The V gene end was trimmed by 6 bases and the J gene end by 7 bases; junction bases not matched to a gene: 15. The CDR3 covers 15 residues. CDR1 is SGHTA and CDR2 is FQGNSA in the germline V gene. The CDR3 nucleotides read TGTGCCAGCAGTAAATCCCCCCGGGGGGAGGGGGAGCAGTACTTC. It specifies CASSKSPRGEGEQYF.

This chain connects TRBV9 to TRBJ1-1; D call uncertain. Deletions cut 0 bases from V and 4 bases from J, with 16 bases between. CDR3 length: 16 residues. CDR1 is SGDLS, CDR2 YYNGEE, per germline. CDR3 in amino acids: CASSVESSRVVTEAFF. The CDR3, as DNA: TGTGCCAGCAGCGTAGAGTCCTCGAGGGTGGTCACTGAAGCTTTCTTT.

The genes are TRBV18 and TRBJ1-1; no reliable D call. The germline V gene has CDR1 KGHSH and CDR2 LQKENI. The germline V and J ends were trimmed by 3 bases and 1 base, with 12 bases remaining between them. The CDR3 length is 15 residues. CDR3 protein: CASSPHEVGNTEAFF. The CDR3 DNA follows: TGTGCCAGCTCACCTCACGAGGTAGGGAACACTGAAGCTTTCTTT. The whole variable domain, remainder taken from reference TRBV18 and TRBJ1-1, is NAGVMQNPRHLVRRRGQEARLRCSPMKGHSHVYWYRQLPEEGLKFMVYLQKENIIDESGMPKERFSAEFPKEGPSILRIQQVVRGDSAAYFCASSPHEVGNTEAFFGQGTRLTVV.

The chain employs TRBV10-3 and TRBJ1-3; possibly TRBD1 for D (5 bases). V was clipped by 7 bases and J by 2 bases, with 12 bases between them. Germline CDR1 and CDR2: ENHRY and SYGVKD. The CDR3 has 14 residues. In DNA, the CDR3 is TGTGCCATCACCTTCGACAGAGCTGGAAACACCATATATTTT. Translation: CAITFDRAGNTIYF.

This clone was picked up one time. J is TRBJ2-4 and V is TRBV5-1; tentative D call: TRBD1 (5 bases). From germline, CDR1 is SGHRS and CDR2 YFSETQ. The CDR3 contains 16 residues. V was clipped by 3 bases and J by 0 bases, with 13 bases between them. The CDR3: CASSSTASLAKNIQYF. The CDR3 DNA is TGCGCCAGCAGCTCGACAGCTTCCTTAGCCAAAAACATTCAGTACTTC.

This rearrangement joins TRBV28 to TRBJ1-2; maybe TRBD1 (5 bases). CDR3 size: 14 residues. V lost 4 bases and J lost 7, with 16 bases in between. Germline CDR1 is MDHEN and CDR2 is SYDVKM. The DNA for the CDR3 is TGTGCCAGCAGTTCCGCCGGCAGGGCCCTTGGCTACACCTTC. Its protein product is CASSSAGRALGYTF.

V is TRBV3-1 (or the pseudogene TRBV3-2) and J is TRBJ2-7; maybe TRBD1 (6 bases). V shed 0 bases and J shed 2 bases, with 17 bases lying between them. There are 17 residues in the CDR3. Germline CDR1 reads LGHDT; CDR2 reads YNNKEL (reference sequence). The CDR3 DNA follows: TGTGCCAGCAGCCAAGAAGCAGACAGGCGAAATACCTACGAGCAGTACTTC. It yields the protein CASSQEADRRNTYEQYF.

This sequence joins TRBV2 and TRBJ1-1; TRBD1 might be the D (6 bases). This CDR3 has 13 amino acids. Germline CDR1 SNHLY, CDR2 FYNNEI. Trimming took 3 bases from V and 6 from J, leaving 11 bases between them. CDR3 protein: CASSDGQGPEAFF. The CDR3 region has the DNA TGTGCCAGCAGTGATGGCCAGGGGCCTGAAGCTTTCTTT.